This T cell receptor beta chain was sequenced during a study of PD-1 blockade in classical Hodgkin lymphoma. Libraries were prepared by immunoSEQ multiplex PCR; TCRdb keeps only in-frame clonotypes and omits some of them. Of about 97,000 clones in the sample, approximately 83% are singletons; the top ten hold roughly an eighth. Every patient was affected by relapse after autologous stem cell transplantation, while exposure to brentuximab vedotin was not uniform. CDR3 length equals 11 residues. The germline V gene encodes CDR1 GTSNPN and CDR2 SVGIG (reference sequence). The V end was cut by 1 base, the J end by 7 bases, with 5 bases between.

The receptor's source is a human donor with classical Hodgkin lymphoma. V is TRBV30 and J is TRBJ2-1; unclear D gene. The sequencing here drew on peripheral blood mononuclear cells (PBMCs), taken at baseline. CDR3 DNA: TGTGCCTGGAGTGGCATAAATGAGCAGTTCTTC. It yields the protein CAWSGINEQFF. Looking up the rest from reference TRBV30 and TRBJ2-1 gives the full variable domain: SQTIHQWPATLVQPVGSPLSLECTVEGTSNPNLYWYRQAAGRGLQLLFYSVGIGQISSEVPQNLSASRPQDRQFILSSKKLLLSDSGFYLCAWSGINEQFFGPGTRLTVL.